Each of the 28 T cell receptor beta chains below was sequenced from the same sample in a study of Tregs in tolerant kidney transplant recipients (dated by TCRdb to between 2018 and 2021). The protocol used for the library was the immunoSEQ multiplex PCR assay. TCRdb obtained this table from immuneACCESS and retained in-frame rearrangements with V and J assigned. These tables miss some clones; where compared with another copy, unresolved V genes account for less than half of the shortfall, and the remainder is unexplained. The table for this sample shows about 11,000 clones. The top ten hold 20% to 30% of the sample. Related donors were used in the transplants with nonmyeloablative bone marrow transplantation, and mixed chimerism was transient in the human trials. The sample was CD8+ T cells from blood (PBMCs), taken 24 months after the transplant. All receptors derive from a human patient who received a combined kidney and bone marrow transplant. Once a transplant has taken place, some T cells may be donor derived.

Of note for this clone: The observed sequence ends 3 residues before the CDR3 terminus, with the missing tail filled in from the germline J gene. This chain links TRBV20-1 with TRBJ2-2, with 13 bases aligning to TRBD2. V shed 0 bases, J shed 0 bases, and the junction held 7 bases outside the gene matches. The germline V gene has CDR1 DFQATT and CDR2 SNEGSKA (reference sequence). This CDR3 contains 19 residues. This CDR3 reads CSARDEGLAGLANTGELFF. The CDR3 bases that were read are TGCAGTGCTAGAGATGAGGGACTAGCGGGGCTCGCGAACACCGGGGAG.

A note on this clone: From the germline J gene comes the end of the CDR3, since the read stops 3 residues before it. The genes are TRBV10-3 and TRBJ2-2; D is possibly TRBD2 (5 bases). The germline gives CDR1 ENHRY, CDR2 SYGVKD. Deletions cut 4 bases from V and 5 bases from J, with 11 bases between. This CDR3 has 14 amino acids. The CDR3 is CAISGTGLTGELFF. Incomplete CDR3 DNA: TGTGCCATCAGTGGGACTGGCCTAACCGGGGAG.

The CDR3: CASSVRVTSGSSYNEQFF. The CDR3 DNA, read in part, is TGTGCCAGCAGCGTTAGGGTGACTAGCGGGAGCTCCTACAATGAG. The chain carries TRBV9 and TRBJ2-1; 12 nucleotides match TRBD2. The read stops 3 residues short of the end of the CDR3; the missing end is completed from the germline J gene. Germline V gives CDR1 SGDLS, CDR2 YYNGEE. V lost 2 bases to trimming and J lost 0 bases; unmatched junction nucleotides: 6. CDR3 length equals 18 residues.

Details on this clone: The read finishes 3 residues shy of the CDR3 end, and the germline J gene is used to complete it. The rearrangement joins TRBV7-9 to TRBJ1-2, with TRBD1 matching over 10 bases. This CDR3 has 15 amino acids. The junction had 4 bases not matched to a gene; V was cut back by 0 bases and J by 6 bases. CDR1 is SEHNR, CDR2 FQNEAQ, per germline (reference sequence). CDR3 DNA, as far as it was read: TGTGCCAGCAGCTTAGCCGGGACAGGGGTGGATGGC. Its protein product is CASSLAGTGVDG. The whole CDR3 protein reads CASSLAGTGVDGYTF.

The CDR3 protein is CASSIVSDYTGELFF. CDR3 bases read: TGTGCCAGTAGTATAGTCAGCGATTACACCGGGGAG. The chain recombines TRBV19 with TRBJ2-2; D is uncertain. The read terminates 3 residues before the CDR3 end, so the remaining end is supplied by the germline J gene. The V end lost 1 base, the J end lost 3 bases, and 9 bases lay between the germline ends. This CDR3 contains 15 residues. The germline V gene has CDR1 LNHDA and CDR2 SQIVND (reference sequence).

Concerning this clone itself: The CDR3 goes on 3 residues after the read ends, and that part is filled in from the germline J gene. The chain joins TRBV10-3 to TRBJ2-1; TRBD2 matches 13 bases. J lost 4 bases, V lost 7 bases, and 7 bases had no gene match. Germline V gene sequence: CDR1 ENHRY, CDR2 SYGVKD. The CDR3 consists of 16 residues. The sequenced CDR3 bases are TGTGCCATCAATGGAGAGGGACTAGCGGGATACAATGAG. This encodes CAINGEGLAGYNE. The complete CDR3 protein is CAINGEGLAGYNEQFF.

Concerning this clone: The read is 3 residues too short to cover the CDR3 end, so that end is filled in from the germline J gene. The chain employs TRBV6-4 and TRBJ2-1, with 10 bases that match TRBD2. This CDR3 is 15 amino acids long. Trimming cost V 0 bases and J 8 bases; bases outside gene matches: 4. Germline V gene sequence: CDR1 MRHNA, CDR2 SNTAGT. Incomplete CDR3 DNA: TGTGCCAGCAGTGACTCGGCTAGCGGGAGACATGAG. The encoded protein is CASSDSASGRHE. The full-length CDR3 reads as CASSDSASGRHEQFF.

As to this clone: The read halts 3 residues ahead of the CDR3 end, with the missing end drawn from the germline J gene. The rearrangement joins TRBV5-1 to TRBJ1-1; 9 bases map to TRBD1. The CDR3 extends over 20 amino acids. Germline V lookup: CDR1 SGHRS, CDR2 YFSETQ. J was trimmed by 1 base and V by 4 bases; bases with no gene match: 20. CDR3 loop: CASSATGTGFPLTENTEAFF. The CDR3 DNA, read in part, is TGCGCCAGCAGCGCAACCGGGACAGGGTTTCCTCTTACCGAGAACACTGAA.

As regards this clone: The read stops 3 residues short of the end of the CDR3; the missing end is completed from the germline J gene. The V gene is TRBV19, the J gene TRBJ2-7; 10 nucleotides line up with TRBD2. Germline V lookup: CDR1 LNHDA, CDR2 SQIVND (reference sequence). The length of the CDR3 is 14 residues. The J segment lost 6 bases and the V segment lost 1 base, leaving 3 bases of the junction unmatched. The sequenced CDR3 bases are TGTGCCAGTAGTATAGTAGCGGGAGGAGGCGAG. It translates to CASSIVAGGGE. The whole CDR3 is CASSIVAGGGEQYF.

A note on this clone: The sequence runs out 3 residues before the end of the CDR3; the remainder is reconstructed from the germline J gene. The chain couples TRBV6-2 or TRBV6-3 to TRBJ2-7; 11 bases are a match to TRBD2. There are 15 residues in the CDR3. The ends lost 4 bases at V and 3 bases at J; junction bases unmatched: 5. CDR1 is MNHEY and CDR2 is SVGEGT in the germline V gene. The sequenced CDR3 bases are TGTGCCAGCAGTTGGCTAGCGGGAGGCCACTACGAG. It is translated as CASSWLAGGHYE. The entire CDR3 reads CASSWLAGGHYEQYF.

As concerns this clone: The read finishes 3 residues shy of the CDR3 end, and the germline J gene is used to complete it. The chain is built from TRBV7-8 and TRBJ2-7; 9 bases align to TRBD1. The germline V gene encodes CDR1 SGHVS and CDR2 FQNEAQ. After removal of 8 bases from V and 4 bases from J, the junction contained 9 bases not matched to a gene. The CDR3 is made up of 14 amino acids. The part of the CDR3 DNA that was read is TGTGCCAGCCGCCATCGGGGACAGGGATACGAG. Translated: CASRHRGQGYE. The CDR3 in its entirety is CASRHRGQGYEQYF.

Notes on this clone: The CDR3 goes on 3 residues after the read ends, and that part is filled in from the germline J gene. This sequence joins TRBV4-1 and TRBJ2-7; 9 bases line up with TRBD2. Trimming at V came to 0 bases and at J to 4 bases, leaving 7 bases not matched to a gene. The CDR3 is 16 amino acids. The germline gives CDR1 MGHRA, CDR2 YSYEKL. The sequenced part of the CDR3 DNA is TGCGCCAGCAGCCAAGATCCGGCTAGCGGGGCATACGAG. As protein: CASSQDPASGAYE. The entire CDR3 reads CASSQDPASGAYEQYF.

In regard to this clone: From the germline J gene comes the end of the CDR3, since the read stops 3 residues before it. This rearrangement joins TRBV20-1 to TRBJ2-7, with 7 bases that match TRBD2. The germline gives CDR1 DFQATT, CDR2 SNEGSKA (reference sequence). J lost 2 bases, V lost 3 bases, and 7 bases had no gene match. The CDR3 spans 14 residues. The CDR3 is CSAREPSGAYEQYF. Incomplete CDR3 DNA: TGCAGTGCTAGGGAACCTAGCGGTGCCTACGAG.

On this clone: The CDR3 is cut off 3 residues early in the read; its end comes from the germline J gene. The chain links TRBV30 to TRBJ1-2; 8 nucleotides match TRBD1. The CDR3 contains 11 residues. V shed 5 bases, J shed 6 bases, and the junction held 2 bases outside the gene matches. The germline CDR1 and CDR2 sequences are GTSNPN and SVGIG (reference sequence). The CDR3 spells CAWDRGHGYTF. Partial CDR3 DNA: TGTGCCTGGGACAGGGGTCATGGC.

With respect to this clone: The read ends 3 residues shy of where the CDR3 ends; the end is completed using the germline J gene. The chain has TRBV10-3 and TRBJ2-3; 10 bases fit TRBD2. Germline trimming cut 3 bases from V and 3 bases from J; bases unmatched to any gene: 15. The CDR3 covers 19 residues. CDR1 and CDR2 (germline): ENHRY, SYGVKD. The CDR3 reads CAISDLGGSASGSTDTQYF. The DNA read from the CDR3 is TGTGCCATCAGTGATTTAGGGGGCAGTGCTAGCGGGAGTACAGATACG.

Details on this clone: The CDR3 extends 3 residues past the end of the read, so its final part is completed from the germline J gene. The chain couples TRBV20-1 to TRBJ2-7; possible D gene TRBD1, 5 bases. Germline CDR1 and CDR2: DFQATT and SNEGSKA (reference sequence). This CDR3 spans 14 amino acids. The V end was cut by 1 base, the J end by 2 bases, with 12 bases between. The CDR3 spells CSARGTIEAYEQYF. CDR3 DNA (partial): TGCAGTGCTAGAGGGACAATCGAGGCCTACGAG.

Here the CDR3 reads CASESGDLPYEQYF. Incomplete CDR3 DNA: TGCGCCAGCGAAAGCGGGGACTTGCCCTACGAG. The chain combines TRBV10-2 with TRBJ2-7; the match to TRBD2 covers 7 bases. Sequencing ends 3 residues short of the CDR3 end; the germline J gene provides the rest. The ends lost 8 bases at V and 2 bases at J; junction bases unmatched: 9. Germline assignment: CDR1 WSHSY and CDR2 SAAADI. This CDR3 comprises 14 residues.

Of note for this clone: The read ends 3 residues before the CDR3 terminus; that terminus is restored from the germline J gene. The chain links TRBV4-1 to TRBJ2-7, with 10 nucleotides matching TRBD2. Looked up from germline, CDR1 is MGHRA and CDR2 is YSYEKL. This CDR3 has 15 residues. Trimming removed 1 base from V and 4 bases from J; junction bases left unmatched: 4. Partial CDR3 DNA: TGCGCCAGCAGCCAAGTGCTAGCGGGAGCTTACGAG. Protein product: CASSQVLAGAYE. The whole CDR3 is CASSQVLAGAYEQYF.

In regard to this clone: The DNA ends 3 residues before the CDR3 does, and the rest of the CDR3 is filled in from the germline J gene. This sequence joins TRBV29-1 and TRBJ2-1; 7 bases map to TRBD1. Germline loops: CDR1 SQVTM, CDR2 ANQGSEA. The V gene end was trimmed by 7 bases and the J gene end by 0 bases; junction bases not matched to a gene: 6. The CDR3 extends over 14 amino acids. The sequenced CDR3 bases are TGCAGCGCCCGGACAGGAGGCTCCTACAATGAG. Translated: CSARTGGSYNE. The entire CDR3 sequence reads CSARTGGSYNEQFF.

As regards this clone: With the read ending 3 residues before the CDR3 end, the germline J gene is used to fill in that end. The V and J genes are TRBV5-4 and TRBJ2-7, with TRBD1 identical over 7 bases. This CDR3 is 14 amino acids long. The J segment lost 2 bases and the V segment lost 1 base, leaving 3 bases of the junction unmatched. The V gene's germline CDR1 is SGHNT and CDR2 YYREEE (reference sequence). The part of the CDR3 DNA that was read is TGTGCCAGCAGCTTGCGGGACAGCCCCTACGAG. Protein sequence: CASSLRDSPYE. The entire CDR3 is CASSLRDSPYEQYF.

In the case of this clone: The read finishes 3 residues shy of the CDR3 end, and the germline J gene is used to complete it. The rearrangement links TRBV2 to TRBJ2-7; D may be TRBD1 (6 bases). CDR1 is SNHLY and CDR2 is FYNNEI in the germline V gene. Trimming removed 1 base from V and 2 bases from J, with 9 bases in between. The CDR3 runs to 14 residues. CDR3 DNA (partial): TGTGCCAGCAGTGAAGTGGGGGCAACCTACGAG. Amino acids: CASSEVGATYE. The whole CDR3 region reads CASSEVGATYEQYF.

Concerning this clone: The CDR3 extends 3 residues past the end of the read, so its final part is completed from the germline J gene. The chain has TRBV18 and TRBJ1-2; the match to TRBD1 covers 10 bases. Germline CDR1 reads KGHSH; CDR2 reads LQKENI. The CDR3 is made up of 12 amino acids. V shed 6 bases, J shed 6 bases, and the junction held 1 base outside the gene matches. The chain's CDR3 is CASSGTGDGYTF. The sequenced CDR3 bases are TGTGCCAGCTCCGGGACAGGGGATGGC.

In regard to this clone: The CDR3 goes on 3 residues after the read ends, and that part is filled in from the germline J gene. The chain joins TRBV5-4 to TRBJ2-2; 10 bases match TRBD1. CDR3 length: 16 amino acids. Trimming removed 5 bases from V and 1 base from J; junction bases left unmatched: 5. Germline V lookup: CDR1 SGHNT, CDR2 YYREEE (reference sequence). Partial CDR3 DNA: TGTGCCAGCAGTTTTGGGACAGGGGTGAACACCGGGGAG. It encodes CASSFGTGVNTGE. The entire CDR3 is CASSFGTGVNTGELFF.

Note on this clone: The read terminates 3 residues before the CDR3 end, so the remaining end is supplied by the germline J gene. The chain employs TRBV7-9 and TRBJ2-7; 11 bases are shared with TRBD1. The CDR3 spans 15 residues. Trimming removed 5 bases from V and 4 bases from J; junction bases left unmatched: 7. Looked up from germline, CDR1 is SEHNR and CDR2 is FQNEAQ (reference sequence). The CDR3 DNA, read in part, is TGTGCCAGCAGCCCCCGGACAGGGGGCGGTTACGAG. This translates into CASSPRTGGGYE. The full CDR3 reads CASSPRTGGGYEQYF.

Points on this clone: The observed sequence ends 3 residues before the CDR3 terminus, with the missing tail filled in from the germline J gene. The J gene is TRBJ1-1, the V gene TRBV14; perhaps TRBD1 as D (5 bases). V was cut by 5 bases and J by 0 bases, with 19 bases left in between. Germline CDR1 reads SGHDN; CDR2 reads FVKESK. This CDR3 has 17 residues. CDR3 bases read: TGTGCCAGCAGCGCTTTGGGGGGGGTCGGAATGAACACTGAA. It codes for CASSALGGVGMNTE. The full CDR3 protein is CASSALGGVGMNTEAFF. Complete variable domain (other parts from reference TRBV14 and TRBJ1-1): EAGVTQFPSHSVIEKGQTVTLRCDPISGHDNLYWYRRVMGKEIKFLLHFVKESKQDESGMPNNRFLAERTGGTYSTLKVQPAELEDSGVYFCASSALGGVGMNTEAFFGQGTRLTVV.

With regard to this clone: Coverage ceases 3 residues before the CDR3 finishes, and the germline J gene fills in the end. The gene calls are TRBV19 and TRBJ2-7; 13 nucleotides align to TRBD2. The germline CDR1 and CDR2 sequences are LNHDA and SQIVND (reference sequence). The CDR3 sequence is 18 residues long. J was trimmed by 2 bases and V by 3 bases; bases with no gene match: 10. The sequenced part of the CDR3 DNA is TGTGCCAGTAGTATGTACACTGGACTAGCGGGAGACCCCTACGAG. Protein: CASSMYTGLAGDPYE. The whole CDR3 region reads CASSMYTGLAGDPYEQYF.

As for this clone: The CDR3 extends 3 residues past the end of the read, so its final part is completed from the germline J gene. The gene calls are TRBV30 and TRBJ1-1, with 8 nucleotides matching TRBD1. The germline CDR1 and CDR2 sequences are GTSNPN and SVGIG (reference sequence). V lost 6 bases and J lost 2; bases outside the gene matches: 5. The CDR3 loop spans 13 amino acids. Here the CDR3 reads CACSDRGNTEAFF. Incomplete CDR3 DNA: TGTGCCTGCTCCGACAGGGGAAACACTGAA.

Remarks on this clone: The read gets to within 3 residues of the CDR3 end, and the germline J gene fills in the rest. This chain connects TRBV29-1 to TRBJ2-5; 7 bases are shared with TRBD2. The CDR3 sequence is 15 residues long. J lost 1 base, V lost 5 bases, and 10 bases had no gene match. CDR1 is SQVTM, CDR2 ANQGSEA, per germline. The CDR3 bases that were read are TGCAGCGTTACACCACTGGGACTACTCCAAGAGACC. Its translation is CSVTPLGLLQET. The CDR3, in full, reads CSVTPLGLLQETQYF.